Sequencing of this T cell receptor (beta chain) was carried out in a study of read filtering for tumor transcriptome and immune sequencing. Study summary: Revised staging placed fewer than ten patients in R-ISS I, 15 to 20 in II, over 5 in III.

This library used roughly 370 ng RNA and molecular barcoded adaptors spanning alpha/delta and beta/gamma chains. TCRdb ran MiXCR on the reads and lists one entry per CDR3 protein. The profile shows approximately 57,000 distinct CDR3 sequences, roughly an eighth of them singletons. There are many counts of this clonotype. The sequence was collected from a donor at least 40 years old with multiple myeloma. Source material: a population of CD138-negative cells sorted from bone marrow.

CDR3 sequence: CASNRGSTDTQYF. CDR3 nucleotide sequence: TGTGCCAGCAACCGGGGGTCCACAGATACGCAGTATTTT. The V and J genes are TRBV25-1 and TRBJ2-3, with D possibly being TRBD2 (6 bases). The CDR3 totals 13 residues. The germline V gene encodes CDR1 MGHDK and CDR2 SYGVNS. Trimming took off 7 bases at V and 2 bases at J, with 10 bases between the two ends.